This entry lists 5 T cell receptor beta chains sequenced from one sample in a study of shared clonotypes between healthy human individuals. Naive CD8 cells comprised CD45RO-negative, CCR7-positively selected cells, excluding terminally differentiated effector memory CD45RA+ cells. Libraries were prepared by immunoSEQ multiplex PCR; TCRdb keeps only in-frame clonotypes and omits some of them. This table has 550,000 to 600,000 clones, 95% to 98% appearing once. Sequencing was performed on naive CD8+ T cells sorted from blood. These receptors came from a man aged 25 to 45 in good health.

V is TRBV7-9 and J is TRBJ1-1, with TRBD1 matching over 9 bases. The CDR3 is made up of 17 amino acids. Germline loops: CDR1 SEHNR, CDR2 FQNEAQ (reference sequence). The J segment lost 1 base and the V segment lost 5 bases, leaving 11 bases of the junction unmatched. CDR3 nucleotide sequence: TGTGCCAGCAGCCCACCAGGACAGGGGAAACGGAACACTGAAGCTTTCTTT. The encoded protein is CASSPPGQGKRNTEAFF.

The rearrangement joins TRBV18 to TRBJ2-7; TRBD2 aligns across 8 bases. With 8 bases clipped from V and 5 bases from J, the junction kept 11 bases outside the gene matches. This CDR3 spans 14 amino acids. Germline V gene sequence: CDR1 KGHSH, CDR2 LQKENI. CDR3 in DNA: TGTGCCAGCGGGCGGGAGGTCGGTACCCACGAGCAGTACTTC. Translating it yields CASGREVGTHEQYF.

The V gene is TRBV7-6, the J gene TRBJ2-1, with 8 positions matching TRBD2. The CDR3 totals 13 residues. V trimming: 5 bases; J trimming: 9 bases; junction bases outside the gene matches: 6. In germline, CDR1 is SGHVS, CDR2 FNYEAQ. The CDR3 spells CASSASGSGEQFF. The CDR3 DNA reads TGTGCCAGCAGCGCCAGCGGGAGTGGTGAGCAGTTCTTC.

This clone has a handful of counts. The chain uses TRBV7-7 and TRBJ2-5, with 7 nucleotides matching TRBD1. The CDR3 runs 15 residues. Germline CDR1 reads SSHAT; CDR2 reads FNYEAQ (reference sequence). V lost 4 bases, J lost 1 base, and 6 bases stayed unmatched. The CDR3 bases are TGTGCCAGCAGCTCCTGGGGGACAGCCCAAGAGACCCAGTACTTC. Residues: CASSSWGTAQETQYF.

V and J are TRBV27 and TRBJ2-3; D may be TRBD1 (5 bases). CDR1 and CDR2 (germline): MNHEY, SMNVEV (reference sequence). This CDR3 contains 16 residues. The V and J ends lost 1 base and 0 bases respectively, with 11 bases between them. CDR3 region: CASSLLQRGSTDTQYF. For the CDR3, the DNA is TGTGCCAGCAGTTTATTACAAAGGGGTAGCACAGATACGCAGTATTTT.